The sequence of this T cell receptor beta chain was determined in a study of radiotherapy plus CTLA-4 blockade in lung cancer (dated by TCRdb to 2016 to 2019). Concerning the study at large: Among enrolled patients, roughly 20% had an objective response and 30% to 40% reached disease control. Broad study findings and their caveats: Increased serum interferon-beta after radiation, together with early dynamic changes in blood T cell clones, were reported to be the strongest predictors of response. TCR clones derived from tumors expanded in peripheral blood after treatment with radiotherapy and ipilimumab.

Trimming accounts for 1 base at V and 9 bases at J, while the number of junction bases matched to no gene is 8. CDR1 is given as SGHAT and CDR2 as FQNNGV, both from the germline V gene. Spanning cysteine to phenylalanine, the CDR3 consists of 15 amino acids. The entry retains the CDR3 DNA only, 45 bases that are in frame from base 1. Preparation of the library involved the immunoSEQ multiplex PCR assay. Held by TCRdb, this immuneACCESS table contains in-frame sequences only and omits some clones. Under half of the omission traces to an unresolved V gene where checked; the cause of the rest is unknown. For this sample the table gives tens of thousands of clones, of which around 83% were detected only once. Under 0.85% of the sample rests with the top ten. With regard to this clone: Its specific antigen is unknown. Qualities for individual bases were not recorded, and no much larger clone is one base off.

Focal radiation therapy combined with CTLA-4 blockade (ipilimumab) was tested in patients with chemo-refractory metastatic non-small-cell lung cancer. This chain is built from TRBV11-2 and TRBJ1-5, and 8 bases in between align with TRBD1. The sequence was collected from a human donor with non-small cell lung cancer who had stable disease on radiotherapy plus ipilimumab. Specimen: peripheral blood, collected from a patient treated with radiotherapy plus ipilimumab. The CDR3 reads as follows: CASSLGQGPLGPQHF. The DNA is TGTGCCAGCAGCTTAGGACAGGGGCCTCTTGGGCCCCAGCATTTT. The entire variable domain, with the stretches around the CDR3 drawn from the reference TRBV11-2 and TRBJ1-5 proteins, is EAGVAQSPRYKIIEKRQSVAFWCNPISGHATLYWYQQILGQGPKLLIQFQNNGVVDDSQLPKDRFSAERLKGVDSTLKIQPAKLEDSAVYLCASSLGQGPLGPQHFGDGTRLSIL.